This TCR beta chain was sequenced for a study of cytomegalovirus exposure and HLA in healthy donors. Study-wide background: The approximately 110 validation repertoires used a platform that matched the one used for the approximately 700 first-cohort repertoires, as a later analysis reported. Study-wide results and caveats: Altogether, some 160 TCR beta chains were recorded as cytomegalovirus-associated. Among TCR sequences, most were rare, though some public TCRs appeared in many donors.

Profiling relied on immunoSEQ multiplex PCR, and the TCRdb table lists in-frame clones only, not all of them. The table has 100,000 to 150,000 clones, roughly 95% seen once; the top ten hold 1.7%. Losses at the gene ends were 5 bases for V and 8 bases for J; bases not matched to a gene: 8. Germline V gene sequence: CDR1 MDHEN, CDR2 SYDVKM. This CDR3 spans 13 amino acids. Comments on this clone: What it binds is not known.

The donors were part of the validation cohort, which consisted of over a hundred subjects and was separate from the first cohort of 666 subjects. Input material: PBMCs. This chain connects TRBV28 to TRBJ1-2; 7 bases fit TRBD1. This clonotype was obtained from a young man in good health and CMV-seronegative. Here the CDR3 DNA reads TGTGCCAGCAGTCTGACAGGGCCCTGGGGCTACACCTTC. This codes for CASSLTGPWGYTF.